The rows below give T cell receptor beta chains drawn from one sample of a study of shared clonotypes between healthy human individuals. Assay: immunoSEQ multiplex PCR; the TCRdb copy retains only in-frame clones and omits some. The sample shows some 700,000 clones, roughly 91% of them seen only once. What was sequenced was memory CD8+ T cells from PBMCs. The receptors shown here come from a man between 18 and 35 years old in good health. Some clones in this sample may be carry-over from other donors' samples. CDR3s include the opening cysteine and the closing phenylalanine or tryptophan. Each record gives: clone size, D gene, J gene, V gene, CDR3 DNA, CDR3 protein. The D gene is left open where the match is weak. The size entry is marked missing in some rows and otherwise reads once, few, many or a size class.

once,NA,TRBJ2-5,TRBV19,TGTGCCAGTAGTATGAAGGACACCGTGTTATACCCCCAGTACTTC,CASSMKDTVLYPQYF
NA,TRBD2,TRBJ2-7,TRBV7-6,TGTGCCAGCAGCTCCGGACTAGCGGGAGTGAACGAGCAGTACTTC,CASSSGLAGVNEQYF
NA,NA,TRBJ1-2,TRBV30,TGTGCCTGGGGGCAGACCGCTAACTATGGCTACACCTTC,CAWGQTANYGYTF
NA,TRBD2,TRBJ2-3,TRBV9,TGTGCCAGCAGCCCATCTGGGACTAGCGCTCCGTCAGATACGCAGTATTTT,CASSPSGTSAPSDTQYF
NA,TRBD2,TRBJ2-3,TRBV7-9,TGTGCCAGCAGCTTAACCGTTACCAGCGGGGTGAGCACAGATACGCAGTATTTT,CASSLTVTSGVSTDTQYF
NA,TRBD1,TRBJ2-7,TRBV29-1,TGCAGCGTGATACCGACAGGGGGCTACGAGCAGTACTTC,CSVIPTGGYEQYF
few,TRBD1,TRBJ2-6,TRBV30,TGTGCCTGGGCCCGGACAGGTGCCTCTGGGGCCAACGTCCTGACTTTC,CAWARTGASGANVLTF
few,NA,TRBJ1-2,TRBV7-3,TGTGCCAGCGATCAAGGTGCGCTTAAGGGCTACACCTTC,CASDQGALKGYTF
NA,TRBD2,TRBJ2-3,TRBV7-6,TGTGCCAGCAGCCAGGGACTAGCGGGAGTGTCAGATACGCAGTATTTT,CASSQGLAGVSDTQYF
NA,NA,TRBJ1-5,TRBV6-5,TGTGCCAGCAGTCCAGCATTTCATCAGCCCCAGCATTTT,CASSPAFHQPQHF
NA,NA,TRBJ2-1,TRBV4-1,TGCGCCAGCAGCCAGTATACAGGACCAAATGAGCAGTTCTTC,CASSQYTGPNEQFF